The source of this T cell receptor (beta chain) is a study of cytomegalovirus exposure and HLA in healthy donors. Findings and limits, study-wide: TCR sequences were mostly rare, though some public TCRs occurred in many donors. The study put roughly 160 TCR beta chains on its list as cytomegalovirus-associated. Confirmation in vitro established that a few CMV-associated chains were specific for CMV antigens.

V lost 1 base to trimming and J lost 4 bases; unmatched junction nucleotides: 0. Germline V gene sequence: CDR1 SGHNT, CDR2 YYREEE (reference sequence). The CDR3 length is 15 residues. Method: immunoSEQ multiplex PCR; TCRdb's copy keeps in-frame clones and lacks some. The sample yields around 150,000 clones, just under 85% seen once. In the case of this clone: Its matching antigen is unknown.

The receptor's source is a man in his thirties or forties in good health and CMV-seropositive. Sequencing used PBMCs. The genes are TRBV5-4 and TRBJ2-3; 13 bases map to TRBD2. CDR3 protein: CASSLTSGGADTQYF. The CDR3 coding sequence is TGTGCCAGCAGCTTGACTAGCGGGGGGGCAGATACGCAGTATTTT.